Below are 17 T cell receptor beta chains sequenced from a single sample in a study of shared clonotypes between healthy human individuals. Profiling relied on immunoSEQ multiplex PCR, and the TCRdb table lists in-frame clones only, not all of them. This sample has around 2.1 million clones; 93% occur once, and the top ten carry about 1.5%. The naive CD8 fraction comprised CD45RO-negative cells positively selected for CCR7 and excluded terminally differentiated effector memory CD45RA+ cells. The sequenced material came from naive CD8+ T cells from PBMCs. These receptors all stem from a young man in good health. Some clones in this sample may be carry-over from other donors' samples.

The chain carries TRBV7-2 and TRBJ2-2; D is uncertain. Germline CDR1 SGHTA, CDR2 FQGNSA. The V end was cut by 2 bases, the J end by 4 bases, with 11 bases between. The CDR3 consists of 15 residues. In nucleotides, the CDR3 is TGTGCCAGCAGCTTAACACCCTGGGTCACCGGGGAGCTGTTTTTT. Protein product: CASSLTPWVTGELFF.

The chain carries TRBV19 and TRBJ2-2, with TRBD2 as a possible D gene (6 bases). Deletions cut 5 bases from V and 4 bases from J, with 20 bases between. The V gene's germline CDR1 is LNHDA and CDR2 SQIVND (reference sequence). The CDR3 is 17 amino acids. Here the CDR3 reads CASSPSLAGLFTGELFF. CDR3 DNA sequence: TGTGCCAGTAGTCCGTCGCTCGCGGGACTTTTCACCGGGGAGCTGTTTTTT. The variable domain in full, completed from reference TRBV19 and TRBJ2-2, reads DGGITQSPKYLFRKEGQNVTLSCEQNLNHDAMYWYRQDPGQGLRLIYYSQIVNDFQKGDIAEGYSVSREKKESFPLTVTSAQKNPTAFYLCASSPSLAGLFTGELFFGEGSRLTVL.

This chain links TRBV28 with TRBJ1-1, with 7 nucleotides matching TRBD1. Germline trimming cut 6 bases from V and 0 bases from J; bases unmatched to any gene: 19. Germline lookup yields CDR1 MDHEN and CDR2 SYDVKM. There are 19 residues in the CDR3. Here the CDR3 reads CASSLRGQSLFFMNTEAFF. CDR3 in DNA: TGTGCCAGCAGCCTTAGGGGACAGTCCCTTTTTTTTATGAACACTGAAGCTTTCTTT.

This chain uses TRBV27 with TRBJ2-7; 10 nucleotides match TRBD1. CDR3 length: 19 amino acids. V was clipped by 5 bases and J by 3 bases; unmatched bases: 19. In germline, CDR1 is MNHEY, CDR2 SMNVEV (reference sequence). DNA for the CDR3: TGTGCCAGCAGTCAGACCGGGACAGGGGCCAGAGGGGGGGTCTACGAGCAGTACTTC. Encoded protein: CASSQTGTGARGGVYEQYF.

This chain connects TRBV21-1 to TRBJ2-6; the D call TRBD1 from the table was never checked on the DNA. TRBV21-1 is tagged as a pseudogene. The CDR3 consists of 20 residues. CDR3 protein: CASSNLTGGQTLSGANVLTF. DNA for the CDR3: TGTGCCAGCAGCAACCTGACAGGGGGCCAAACTCTGTCCGGGGCCAACGTCCTGACTTTC.

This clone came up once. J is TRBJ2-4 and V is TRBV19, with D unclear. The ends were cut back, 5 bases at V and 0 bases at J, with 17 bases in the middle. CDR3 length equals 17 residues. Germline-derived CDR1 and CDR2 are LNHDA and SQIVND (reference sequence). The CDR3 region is CASSPHPDTLAKNIQYF. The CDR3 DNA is TGTGCCAGTAGTCCGCACCCCGACACCTTAGCCAAAAACATTCAGTACTTC.

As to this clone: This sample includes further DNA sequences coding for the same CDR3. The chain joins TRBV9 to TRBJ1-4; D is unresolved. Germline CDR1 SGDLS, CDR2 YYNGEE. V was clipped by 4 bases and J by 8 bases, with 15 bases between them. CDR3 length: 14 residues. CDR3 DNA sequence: TGTGCCAGCAGCCCCGGTGGTCAAGGGGAAAAACTGTTTTTT. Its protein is CASSPGGQGEKLFF.

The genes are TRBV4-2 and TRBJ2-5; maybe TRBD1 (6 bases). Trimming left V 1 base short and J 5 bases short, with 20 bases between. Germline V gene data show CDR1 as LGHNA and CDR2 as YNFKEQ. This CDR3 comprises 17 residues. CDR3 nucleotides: TGTGCCAGCAGCCAAGTTACATCCGGAGACAGGCGGGAGACCCAGTACTTC. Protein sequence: CASSQVTSGDRRETQYF.

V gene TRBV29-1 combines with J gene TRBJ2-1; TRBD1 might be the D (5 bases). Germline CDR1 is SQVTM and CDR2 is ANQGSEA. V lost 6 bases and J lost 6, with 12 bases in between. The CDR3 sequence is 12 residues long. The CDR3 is CSVAGLSNEQFF. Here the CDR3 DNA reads TGCAGCGTCGCAGGGCTAAGCAATGAGCAGTTCTTC.

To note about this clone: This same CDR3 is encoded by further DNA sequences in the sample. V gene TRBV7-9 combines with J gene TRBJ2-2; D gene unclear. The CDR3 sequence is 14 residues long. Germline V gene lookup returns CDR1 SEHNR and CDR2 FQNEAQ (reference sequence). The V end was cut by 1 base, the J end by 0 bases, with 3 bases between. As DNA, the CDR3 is TGTGCCAGCAGCTTAGTAACGAACACCGGGGAGCTGTTTTTT. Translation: CASSLVTNTGELFF.

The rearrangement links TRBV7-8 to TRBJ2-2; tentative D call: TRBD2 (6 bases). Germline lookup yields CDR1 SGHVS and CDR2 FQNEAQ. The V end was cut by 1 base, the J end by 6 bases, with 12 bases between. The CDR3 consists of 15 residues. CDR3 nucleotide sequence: TGTGCCAGCAGCTTAGGATCGCGGGGCGCCGGGGAGCTGTTTTTT. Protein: CASSLGSRGAGELFF.

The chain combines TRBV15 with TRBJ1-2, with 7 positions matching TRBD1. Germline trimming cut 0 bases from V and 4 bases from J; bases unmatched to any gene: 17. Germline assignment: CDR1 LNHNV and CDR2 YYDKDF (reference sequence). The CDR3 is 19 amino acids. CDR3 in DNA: TGTGCCACCAGCAGAGACCCCCGAAGTCACAGGGACAGTCTCTATGGCTACACCTTC. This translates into CATSRDPRSHRDSLYGYTF.

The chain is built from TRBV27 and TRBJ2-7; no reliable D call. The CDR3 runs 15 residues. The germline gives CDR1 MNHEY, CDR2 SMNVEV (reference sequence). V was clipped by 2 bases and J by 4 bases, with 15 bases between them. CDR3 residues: CASSLGDPNWYEQYF. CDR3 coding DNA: TGTGCCAGCAGTTTAGGAGACCCTAACTGGTACGAGCAGTACTTC.

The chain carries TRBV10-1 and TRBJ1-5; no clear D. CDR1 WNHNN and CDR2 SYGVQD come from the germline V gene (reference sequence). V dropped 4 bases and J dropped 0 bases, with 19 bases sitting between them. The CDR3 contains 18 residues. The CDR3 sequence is CASSVVRQPSYSNQPQHF. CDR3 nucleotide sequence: TGCGCCAGCAGTGTTGTTCGGCAGCCATCCTATAGCAATCAGCCCCAGCATTTT.

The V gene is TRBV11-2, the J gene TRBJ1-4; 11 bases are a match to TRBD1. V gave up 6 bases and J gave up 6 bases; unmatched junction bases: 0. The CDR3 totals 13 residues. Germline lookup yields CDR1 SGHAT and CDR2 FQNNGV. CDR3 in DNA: TGTGCCAGCAGGGGACAGGGGGATGAAAAACTGTTTTTT. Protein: CASRGQGDEKLFF. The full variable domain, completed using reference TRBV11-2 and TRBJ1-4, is EAGVAQSPRYKIIEKRQSVAFWCNPISGHATLYWYQQILGQGPKLLIQFQNNGVVDDSQLPKDRFSAERLKGVDSTLKIQPAKLEDSAVYLCASRGQGDEKLFFGSGTQLSVL.

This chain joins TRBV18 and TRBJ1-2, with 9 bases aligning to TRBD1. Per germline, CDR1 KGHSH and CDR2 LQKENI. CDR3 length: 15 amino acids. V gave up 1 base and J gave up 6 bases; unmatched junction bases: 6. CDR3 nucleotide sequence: TGTGCCAGCTCACCACGGCGACAGGGGGAGGATGGCTACACCTTC. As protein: CASSPRRQGEDGYTF.

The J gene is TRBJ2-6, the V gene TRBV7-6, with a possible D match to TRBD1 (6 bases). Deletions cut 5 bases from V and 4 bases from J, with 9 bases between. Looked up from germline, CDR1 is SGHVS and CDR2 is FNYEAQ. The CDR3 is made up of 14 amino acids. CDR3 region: CASSPGAGANVLTF. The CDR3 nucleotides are TGTGCCAGCAGCCCAGGGGCCGGGGCCAACGTCCTGACTTTC.